This T cell receptor (beta chain) derives from a study of cytomegalovirus exposure and HLA in healthy donors (dated by TCRdb to between 2016 and 2019). About the study as a whole: According to a later analysis, the 120 or so validation repertoires were produced on the same platform as the roughly 700 repertoires of the first cohort. The study was designed to test whether signatures of past pathogen exposure could be identified by cataloging public T cell receptors. High-throughput TCR immunosequencing, statistical association of individual TCRs with disease status, and machine learning were combined to predict cytomegalovirus infection status. Besides the first cohort of roughly 640 subjects, a separate validation cohort made up of about 120 different subjects was used.

V was cut back by 2 bases and J by 3 bases, leaving a gap of 5 bases between them. From the germline V gene, CDR1 is SGHTS and CDR2 is YDEGEE. The CDR3 covers 12 residues, taking in both the cysteine and the phenylalanine. The read is trimmed to its CDR3 DNA, 36 bases read in frame from base 1. Preparation of the library involved the immunoSEQ multiplex PCR assay. In the authors' own workflow: A statistical classification framework was built for diagnosing cytomegalovirus status from the catalog of TCR beta chain sequences. TCRdb stores this immuneACCESS table with in-frame sequences only. Part of the clones is absent; in the studies checked, under half of the shortfall reflects unresolved V genes, and no reason is known for the rest. V and J calls and clone size are given by that table; D and trimming were obtained from the DNA. The sample table records 100,000 to 150,000 clones; about 87% of these occur just once. Jointly, the top ten make up 1.5% to 2% of the sample.

The donors were included in the validation cohort of 130 or so subjects, a group kept apart from the roughly 690-subject first cohort. Overall results and qualifications from the work: A few of the identified cytomegalovirus-associated TCR beta chains were confirmed in vitro to be specific for cytomegalovirus antigens. The study gave a list of some 150 TCR beta chains associated with cytomegalovirus. The validation cohort had no HLA typing available for a later analysis, so co-occurrence within that cohort was assessed over all 130 or so repertoires. Most TCR sequences were seen in very few donors, while some public TCRs were found in many individuals. In both the original and validation cohorts, the classifier was reported to diagnose cytomegalovirus status with high specificity and sensitivity. The authors suggested that the approach could potentially be extended to other disease states and immunological phenotypes. In a later analysis, TCRs clustered in the first cohort were found to also tend to co-occur in the roughly 130 validation repertoires, with 94% of cluster scores above 0.

For this clone: Its antigen remains unidentified. Per-base quality was not reported, and no clone a single base away is much larger than it.

The sequence was collected from a woman aged 18-35 years in good health and CMV-seronegative. Sequences were obtained from PBMCs. The chain is made from TRBV5-8 and TRBJ1-2; there is no confident call for the D gene. CDR3 region: CASSFRDYGYTF. Read as DNA, the sequence is TGTGCCAGCAGCTTTCGAGACTATGGCTACACCTTC.